This TCR beta chain was identified in a study of cytotoxic CD8 clonotypes in ibrutinib-treated CLL. Study context: Ten to eleven relapsed/refractory, roughly 15 treatment-naive; 17 IGHV unmutated.

The count of this clone is one. Its matching antigen is unknown. Some clones are missing from TCRdb's copy, which holds only in-frame ones; the method was immunoSEQ multiplex PCR. The sample holds 65,000 to 85,000 clones; just over 90% are singletons and the top ten take around 3.1%. Study conclusions and caveats: Pretreatment clonality was elevated relative to age-matched healthy donors and paralleled circulating CD8+ T-cell counts.

CDR1 is SNHLY, CDR2 FYNNEI, per germline. The CDR3 totals 12 residues. Trimming took off 4 bases at V and 6 bases at J, with 9 bases between the two ends. The chain recombines TRBV2 with TRBJ1-2, with D hard to call. This TCR derives from a human donor with chronic lymphocytic leukemia. The sample was PBMCs, taken after 12 months of ibrutinib treatment. CDR3 region: CASSVNEDGYTF. The CDR3 DNA follows: TGTGCCAGCAGTGTCAACGAGGATGGCTACACCTTC.